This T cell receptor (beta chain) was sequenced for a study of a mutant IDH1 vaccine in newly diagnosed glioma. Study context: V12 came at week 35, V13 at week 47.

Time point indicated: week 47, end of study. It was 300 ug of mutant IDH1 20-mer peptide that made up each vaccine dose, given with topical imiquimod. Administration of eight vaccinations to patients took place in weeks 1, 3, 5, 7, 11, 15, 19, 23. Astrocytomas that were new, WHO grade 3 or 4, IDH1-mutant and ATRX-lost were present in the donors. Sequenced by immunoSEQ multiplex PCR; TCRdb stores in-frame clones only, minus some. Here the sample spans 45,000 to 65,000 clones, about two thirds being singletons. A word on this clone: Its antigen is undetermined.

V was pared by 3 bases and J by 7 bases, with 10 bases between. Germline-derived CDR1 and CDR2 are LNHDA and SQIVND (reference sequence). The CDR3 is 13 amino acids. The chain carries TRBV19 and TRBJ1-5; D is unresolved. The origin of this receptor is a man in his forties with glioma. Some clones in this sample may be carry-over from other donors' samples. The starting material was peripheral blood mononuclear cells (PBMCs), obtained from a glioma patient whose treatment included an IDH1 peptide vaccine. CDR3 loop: CASSIISQQPQHF. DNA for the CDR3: TGTGCCAGTAGTATTATAAGCCAGCAGCCCCAGCATTTT.